The 9 T cell receptor beta chains reported below all come from one sample, sequenced in a study of blood T cell repertoires in COVID-19. Here immunoSEQ multiplex PCR was the method, and the copy in TCRdb shows in-frame clones only, minus some. This sample has roughly 76,000 clones; 80% to 90% occur once, and the top ten carry more than 0.95%. The material sequenced was PBMCs or T cells enriched from blood (not recorded which). The receptor source for this set is a woman between 50 and 59 years old with acute COVID-19.

This sequence joins TRBV29-1 and TRBJ2-3, with TRBD2 as a possible D gene (5 bases). The CDR3 length is 14 residues. Germline assignment: CDR1 SQVTM and CDR2 ANQGSEA. Between the trimmed V and J ends, which lost 7 bases and 2 bases, there was a span of 16 bases. CDR3 in DNA: TGCAGCGCAAGCGGCCCTCTACTCACAGATACGCAGTATTTT. Residues: CSASGPLLTDTQYF.

The chain is built from TRBV5-1 and TRBJ1-5; D unresolved. The CDR3 covers 15 residues. V was cut by 0 bases and J by 5 bases, with 12 bases left in between. Germline V lookup: CDR1 SGHRS, CDR2 YFSETQ. The CDR3 loop reads CASSLGETTYQPQHF. The CDR3 region has the DNA TGCGCCAGCAGCTTGGGGGAGACGACTTATCAGCCCCAGCATTTT.

The rearrangement joins TRBV11-3 to TRBJ2-1, with 15 bases lining up with TRBD2. The junction had 6 bases not matched to a gene; V was cut back by 3 bases and J by 9 bases. Per the germline V gene, CDR1 is SGHNT and CDR2 is YENEEA. The CDR3 length is 16 residues. The CDR3 DNA is TGTGCCAGCAGCTTTTACGGACTAGCGGGAGGGGGTGAGCAGTTCTTC. Its translation: CASSFYGLAGGGEQFF. Together with reference TRBV11-3 and TRBJ2-1, the CDR3 gives the full variable domain: EAGVVQSPRYKIIEKKQPVAFWCNPISGHNTLYWYLQNLGQGPELLIRYENEEAVDDSQLPKDRFSAERLKGVDSTLKIQPAELGDSAVYLCASSFYGLAGGGEQFFGPGTRLTVL.

The genes are TRBV5-1 and TRBJ2-6; 7 bases agree with TRBD1. The CDR3 spans 21 residues. The V gene's germline CDR1 is SGHRS and CDR2 YFSETQ. V gave up 0 bases and J gave up 0 bases; unmatched junction bases: 15. The CDR3, as DNA: TGCGCCAGCAGCTTGGGGGGATCGGCGACAGGGACCCTCTCTGGGGCCAACGTCCTGACTTTC. It is translated as CASSLGGSATGTLSGANVLTF.

The chain employs TRBV9 and TRBJ2-7; TRBD2 aligns across 8 bases. CDR3 length: 13 residues. Germline values: CDR1 SGDLS, CDR2 YYNGEE. V dropped 2 bases and J dropped 3; count of bases not matched to a gene: 1. The CDR3 nucleotides read TGTGCCAGCAGCGTGAGCGGGAGCTACGAGCAGTACTTC. Translating gives CASSVSGSYEQYF.

The chain combines TRBV5-1 with TRBJ1-2, with 8 bases fitting TRBD1. V lost 4 bases, J lost 4 bases, and 6 bases stayed unmatched. The length of the CDR3 is 14 residues. The V gene's germline CDR1 is SGHRS and CDR2 YFSETQ. CDR3 loop: CASSLPGQVYGYTF. The CDR3 coding sequence is TGCGCCAGCAGCCTACCGGGACAGGTCTATGGCTACACCTTC.

The gene calls are TRBV28 and TRBJ1-3; the match to TRBD1 covers 8 bases. There are 14 residues in the CDR3. The germline gives CDR1 MDHEN, CDR2 SYDVKM. The V segment lost 2 bases and the J segment 4 bases; nucleotides outside the gene matches: 1. The CDR3 loop reads CASSLTGGGNTIYF. The CDR3 DNA reads TGTGCCAGCAGTTTAACAGGGGGAGGAAACACCATATATTTT.

This clone showed up just a few times. The rearrangement joins TRBV11-2 to TRBJ1-1; possibly TRBD1 for D (5 bases). From germline, CDR1 is SGHAT and CDR2 FQNNGV. V was cut by 2 bases and J by 10 bases, with 11 bases left in between. CDR3 length: 12 amino acids. As DNA, the CDR3 is TGTGCCAGCAGCTTATCGACAGTGAGAGCTTTCTTT. It yields the protein CASSLSTVRAFF.

The V gene is TRBV2, the J gene TRBJ2-3; 9 nucleotides align to TRBD1. This CDR3 comprises 14 residues. Germline V CDR1 and CDR2: SNHLY, FYNNEI. With V trimmed by 7 bases and J by 7 bases, 9 bases remained unmatched. This CDR3 is CASIPGQGVNTQYF. In nucleotides, the CDR3 is TGTGCCAGCATTCCGGGACAGGGTGTTAATACGCAGTATTTT.